This passage covers 29 T cell receptor beta chains from one sample sequenced in a study of shared clonotypes between healthy human individuals. Method: immunoSEQ multiplex PCR; TCRdb's copy keeps in-frame clones and lacks some. The sample records approximately 600,000 clones, about 95% being singletons. As defined, naive CD8 cells were CD45RO-negative and positively selected for CCR7, with terminally differentiated effector memory CD45RA+ cells excluded. Specimen: naive CD8+ T cells sorted from blood. The receptor set was obtained from a woman aged 30 to 39 in good health.

V and J are TRBV27 and TRBJ1-1; a weak D match, TRBD1 (6 bases). Trimming removed 3 bases at V and 4 bases at J, with 12 bases between. This CDR3 has 14 residues. CDR1 and CDR2 (germline): MNHEY, SMNVEV (reference sequence). This chain's CDR3 is CASSLVRGGTEAFF. The CDR3 DNA reads as TGTGCCAGCAGTTTGGTCCGAGGGGGCACTGAAGCTTTCTTT.

The CDR3 DNA is TGTGCCAGCAGTTTAGTCTCCGTTGTCAATGAGCAGTTCTTC. Its protein product is CASSLVSVVNEQFF. The chain recombines TRBV28 with TRBJ2-1; D gene unclear. The CDR3 has 14 residues. Germline V gene data show CDR1 as MDHEN and CDR2 as SYDVKM. Trimming shortened V by 2 bases and J by 6 bases, and 11 bases separated the two germline ends.

This sequence joins TRBV28 and TRBJ2-7, with 7 bases that match TRBD1. This CDR3 is 17 amino acids long. V shed 4 bases and J 4 bases; nucleotides not matched to a gene: 16. CDR1 and CDR2 (germline): MDHEN, SYDVKM. This chain's CDR3 is CASSSYNLGTDLYEQYF. As DNA, the CDR3 is TGTGCCAGCAGTTCCTATAACCTAGGGACAGACCTTTACGAGCAGTACTTC.

This chain uses TRBV27 with TRBJ2-7; D unresolved. V gave up 4 bases and J gave up 3 bases, with 7 bases separating them. This CDR3 region has 12 residues. Germline assignment: CDR1 MNHEY and CDR2 SMNVEV (reference sequence). DNA for the CDR3: TGTGCCAGCAGTTCAAATCTCTACGAGCAGTACTTC. This codes for CASSSNLYEQYF.

The count of this clone is one. CDR3 loop: CASSGPSLGHTF. CDR3 bases: TGTGCCAGCAGCGGTCCCTCGCTTGGTCACACCTTC. The J gene is TRBJ1-2, the V gene TRBV2; D gene uncertain. Germline lookup yields CDR1 SNHLY and CDR2 FYNNEI. Trimming removed 6 bases at V and 12 bases at J, with 17 bases between. The CDR3 spans 12 residues.

The V and J genes are TRBV5-4 and TRBJ2-2; 10 bases are shared with TRBD2. Germline trimming cut 4 bases from V and 4 bases from J; bases unmatched to any gene: 13. This CDR3 comprises 18 residues. Looked up from germline, CDR1 is SGHNT and CDR2 is YYREEE (reference sequence). CDR3 region: CASSPWAGGLAVTGELFF. The CDR3 nucleotides are TGTGCCAGCAGCCCTTGGGCGGGTGGACTAGCGGTCACCGGGGAGCTGTTTTTT.

V usage is TRBV2 and J usage is TRBJ2-4; TRBD2 aligns across 8 bases. This CDR3 is 19 amino acids long. With V trimmed by 1 base and J by 0 bases, 11 bases remained unmatched. Germline CDR1 and CDR2: SNHLY and FYNNEI. CDR3 nucleotides: TGTGCCAGCAGTGAAGGGCTAGCGGGCACAGATCTAGCCAAAAACATTCAGTACTTC. Its translation: CASSEGLAGTDLAKNIQYF. The whole variable domain, remainder taken from reference TRBV2 and TRBJ2-4, is EPEVTQTPSHQVTQMGQEVILRCVPISNHLYFYWYRQILGQKVEFLVSFYNNEISEKSEIFDDQFSVERPDGSNFTLKIRSTKLEDSAMYFCASSEGLAGTDLAKNIQYFGAGTRLSVL.

This sequence joins TRBV6-1 and TRBJ1-1, with D perhaps TRBD1 (5 bases). The germline V and J ends were trimmed by 1 base and 2 bases, with 17 bases remaining between them. The length of the CDR3 is 17 residues. The germline CDR1 and CDR2 sequences are MNHNS and SASEGT. The CDR3 sequence is CASSEEKDSYFNTEAFF. The CDR3 coding sequence is TGTGCCAGCAGTGAAGAAAAAGACAGCTATTTTAACACTGAAGCTTTCTTT.

The table lists this clone with a count of one. The CDR3 DNA sequence: TGTGCCAGCAGTTTCGGACTAGCGGGAAAGCAGTTCTTC. This gives the protein CASSFGLAGKQFF. This chain joins TRBV27 and TRBJ2-1; 12 nucleotides agree with TRBD2. Looked up from germline, CDR1 is MNHEY and CDR2 is SMNVEV (reference sequence). J was trimmed by 11 bases and V by 3 bases; bases with no gene match: 2. The CDR3 is made up of 13 amino acids.

The chain is built from TRBV2 and TRBJ2-3, with 11 bases identical to TRBD2. The trim removed 0 bases at V and 3 bases at J, leaving 8 bases unmatched. The CDR3 extends over 18 amino acids. Germline V gives CDR1 SNHLY, CDR2 FYNNEI. For the CDR3, the DNA is TGTGCCAGCAGTGAAGCGCTAGCGGGAGGTATGGTAACAGATACGCAGTATTTT. Translated, it gives CASSEALAGGMVTDTQYF.

The chain carries TRBV21-1 and TRBJ2-2; the table's D call TRBD1 went unverified against the DNA. TRBV21-1 is tagged as a pseudogene. The CDR3 has 17 residues. The CDR3 DNA reads as TGTGCCAGCAGCAACCGGGACAGTAATTTGAACACCGGGGAGCTGTTTTTT. Amino acids: CASSNRDSNLNTGELFF.

The V call is TRBV27, the J call TRBJ2-7; 7 bases agree with TRBD1. V lost 2 bases to trimming and J lost 4 bases; unmatched junction nucleotides: 8. Germline V gene data show CDR1 as MNHEY and CDR2 as SMNVEV (reference sequence). The CDR3 consists of 15 residues. The CDR3 DNA follows: TGTGCCAGCAGTTTAGCCGACAGGGTTGGTTACGAGCAGTACTTC. Translating gives CASSLADRVGYEQYF.

This clone was found once. The chain carries TRBV7-8 and TRBJ2-7; a weak D match, TRBD2 (6 bases). This CDR3 is built from 16 residues. Trimming cost V 5 bases and J 0 bases, with 17 bases left between them. The germline gives CDR1 SGHVS, CDR2 FQNEAQ. This CDR3 reads CASSPSSSGSSYEQYF. CDR3 DNA: TGTGCCAGCAGCCCTTCCTCTTCCGGGAGCTCCTACGAGCAGTACTTC.

The V and J genes are TRBV13 and TRBJ1-2; the D is unclear. The CDR3 is made up of 13 amino acids. With 2 bases removed from V and 4 bases from J, the gap between germline ends came to 8 bases. The germline V gene encodes CDR1 PRHDT and CDR2 FYEKMQ (reference sequence). The CDR3 DNA is TGTGCCAGCAGCTTAAACGGGCCCTATGGCTACACCTTC. Amino acid sequence: CASSLNGPYGYTF.

The chain combines TRBV6-5 with TRBJ2-1; the D gene is possibly TRBD2 (5 bases). Germline loops: CDR1 MNHEY, CDR2 SVGAGI. V lost 2 bases and J 3 bases, leaving 11 bases between the germline ends. This CDR3 region has 15 residues. The CDR3: CASSYGEFGYNEQFF. The CDR3 DNA follows: TGTGCCAGCAGTTACGGGGAGTTTGGCTACAATGAGCAGTTCTTC.

CDR3 DNA sequence: TGTGCCAGCTCACCGAACAGGGGAGGCCTTGCCAAAAACATTCAGTACTTC. Translated, it gives CASSPNRGGLAKNIQYF. The gene calls are TRBV18 and TRBJ2-4, with a tentative D call TRBD1 (7 bases). Germline assignment: CDR1 KGHSH and CDR2 LQKENI. The CDR3 spans 17 residues. Trimming took 3 bases from V and 1 from J, leaving 16 bases between them.

This clone was counted only a few times. This rearrangement joins TRBV4-1 to TRBJ1-3; D uncertain. The CDR3 extends over 14 amino acids. The germline V gene has CDR1 MGHRA and CDR2 YSYEKL. Trimming took off 0 bases at V and 4 bases at J, with 7 bases between the two ends. The CDR3 spells CASSQEAGGNTIYF. Here the CDR3 DNA reads TGCGCCAGCAGCCAAGAGGCAGGCGGAAACACCATATATTTT.

This chain connects TRBV6-1 to TRBJ1-5; no firm D call. Trimming removed 3 bases from V and 10 bases from J, with 1 base in between. This CDR3 is 9 amino acids long. Germline-derived CDR1 and CDR2 are MNHNS and SASEGT. The CDR3 nucleotides are TGTGCCAGCAGTGATCCCCAGCATTTT. Protein sequence: CASSDPQHF.

This clone was counted a single time. V gene TRBV4-1 combines with J gene TRBJ2-3, with D uncertain. Per germline, CDR1 MGHRA and CDR2 YSYEKL. This CDR3 spans 15 amino acids. V was shortened by 4 bases and J by 6 bases, with 17 bases between the two germline ends. The CDR3 nucleotides are TGCGCCAGCAGCCGAGTCCCGACCACACAGGATACGCAGTATTTT. It translates to CASSRVPTTQDTQYF.

CDR3 sequence: CASSSRLAGGEFNEQYF. The CDR3 nucleotides read TGTGCCAGCAGCTCTCGACTAGCGGGAGGGGAATTTAACGAGCAGTACTTC. The V and J genes are TRBV7-8 and TRBJ2-7; 14 nucleotides align to TRBD2. With V trimmed by 4 bases and J by 5 bases, 10 bases remained unmatched. This CDR3 is 17 amino acids long. CDR1 and CDR2 (germline): SGHVS, FQNEAQ.

The chain uses TRBV5-6 and TRBJ2-7, with TRBD1 matching over 10 bases. Losses at the gene ends were 0 bases for V and 2 bases for J; bases not matched to a gene: 5. The V gene's germline CDR1 is SGHDT and CDR2 YYEEEE. CDR3 length: 16 amino acids. The CDR3 reads CASSLDGTGAPYEQYF. The CDR3 DNA is TGTGCCAGCAGCTTGGACGGGACAGGGGCCCCCTACGAGCAGTACTTC.

The chain uses TRBV2 and TRBJ2-7; the match to TRBD1 covers 8 bases. The junction had 8 bases not matched to a gene; V was cut back by 4 bases and J by 0 bases. The CDR3 covers 16 residues. Germline-derived CDR1 and CDR2 are SNHLY and FYNNEI. CDR3 region: CASSGGQAALSYEQYF. The CDR3 DNA follows: TGTGCCAGCAGTGGGGGACAGGCGGCCCTCTCCTACGAGCAGTACTTC. The full variable domain, rest sourced from reference TRBV2 and TRBJ2-7, is EPEVTQTPSHQVTQMGQEVILRCVPISNHLYFYWYRQILGQKVEFLVSFYNNEISEKSEIFDDQFSVERPDGSNFTLKIRSTKLEDSAMYFCASSGGQAALSYEQYFGPGTRLTVT.

The chain recombines TRBV19 with TRBJ2-7; the D call may be TRBD1 or TRBD2 (5 bases each). Deletions cut 6 bases from V and 0 bases from J, with 12 bases between. CDR3 length: 14 residues. From germline, CDR1 is LNHDA and CDR2 SQIVND (reference sequence). CDR3 coding DNA: TGTGCCAGTAGCCCCCCAGGGACCTCCTACGAGCAGTACTTC. Residues: CASSPPGTSYEQYF.

This chain uses TRBV19 with TRBJ2-5; D perhaps matches TRBD1 (5 bases). The last part of the DNA fits TRBJ2-7 better; the J call may be wrong. Germline V gene data show CDR1 as LNHDA and CDR2 as SQIVND (reference sequence). The CDR3 loop spans 14 amino acids. CDR3 coding DNA: TGTGCCAGTAGTCTTGGACACCTCTCCTACGAGCAGTACTTC. Translated: CASSLGHLSYEQYF.

The chain combines TRBV6-6 with TRBJ1-3; no firm D call. CDR1 is MNHNY and CDR2 is SVGAGI in the germline V gene (reference sequence). V dropped 0 bases and J dropped 9 bases, with 9 bases sitting between them. The CDR3 is made up of 13 amino acids. DNA of the CDR3: TGTGCCAGCAGTTACTCGGCGGGGAGCACCATATATTTT. Translating it yields CASSYSAGSTIYF.

A single count supports this clone. The chain employs TRBV28 and TRBJ2-3; no clear D gene. The V and J ends lost 3 bases and 0 bases respectively, with 7 bases between them. The CDR3 has 14 residues. Germline-derived CDR1 and CDR2 are MDHEN and SYDVKM. This chain's CDR3 is CASSLARSTDTQYF. The CDR3 DNA follows: TGTGCCAGCAGTTTGGCCCGAAGCACAGATACGCAGTATTTT.

This chain uses TRBV7-9 with TRBJ2-1; D might be TRBD2 (5 bases). Germline V lookup: CDR1 SEHNR, CDR2 FQNEAQ (reference sequence). The ends were cut back, 8 bases at V and 8 bases at J, with 22 bases in the middle. The CDR3 loop spans 15 amino acids. DNA of the CDR3: TGTGCCAGCTCCCTTGTGGGGAACGGACTTGATGAGCAGTTCTTC. Residues: CASSLVGNGLDEQFF.

V usage is TRBV21-1 and J usage is TRBJ1-1. TRBV21-1 is tagged as a pseudogene. The CDR3 is 16 amino acids. CDR3 DNA sequence: TGTGCCAGCAGCAAAGGAATGGGGCGGGGGTACACTGAAGCTTTCTTT. The encoded protein is CASSKGMGRGYTEAFF.

This chain connects TRBV27 to TRBJ2-1; D is undetermined. The length of the CDR3 is 11 residues. The germline V and J ends were trimmed by 7 bases and 9 bases, with 10 bases remaining between them. The germline CDR1 and CDR2 sequences are MNHEY and SMNVEV (reference sequence). The CDR3 region has the DNA TGTGCCAGCACAGCATCAAGTGAGCAGTTCTTC. Its translation: CASTASSEQFF.